The text below deals with one TCR beta chain. What it recognizes is unknown. The sample comes from a study of cytomegalovirus exposure and HLA in healthy donors. Background on the study: An analysis done earlier identified about 100 million unique TCR beta sequences from approximately 170 million T cells.

Study-wide points: Several of the most significant clusters appeared linked to common viral pathogens, based on a later analysis.

Primers: 60 Vbeta forward and 13 Jbeta reverse. Profiled with immunoSEQ multiplex PCR; TCRdb holds only in-frame clones, not every one. The table lists 130,000 or so clones, around 78% of them singletons. The sample consisted of PBMCs. The sequence was obtained from a woman aged 40 to 49 in good health and CMV-seronegative.

The CDR3: CSVARDSYGYTF. The CDR3 region has the DNA TGCAGCGTTGCCCGGGACAGCTATGGCTACACCTTC. This chain links TRBV29-1 with TRBJ1-2; 7 bases map to TRBD1. V shed 4 bases and J 4 bases; nucleotides not matched to a gene: 3. Germline V gene data show CDR1 as SQVTM and CDR2 as ANQGSEA. The CDR3 length is 12 residues. Variable domain in full (rest from reference TRBV29-1 and TRBJ1-2): SAVISQKPSRDICQRGTSLTIQCQVDSQVTMMFWYRQQPGQSLTLIATANQGSEATYESGFVIDKFPISRPNLTFSTLTVSNMSPEDSSIYLCSVARDSYGYTFGSGTRLTVV.